The 19 T cell receptor beta chains presented below share a single source sample, sequenced in a study of blood T cell repertoires in COVID-19. Only in-frame clones appear in the TCRdb table, and some are missing; sequencing was by immunoSEQ multiplex PCR. The sample holds hundreds of thousands of clones, 82% seen once. The sequencing input was PBMCs or T cells enriched from blood (not recorded which). These receptors came from a man aged 35-49 years who had been exposed to COVID-19.

This clone is a singleton in its sample. The rearrangement links TRBV5-1 to TRBJ2-7, with D possibly TRBD1 on 6 matching bases. CDR3 length equals 14 residues. Germline V gives CDR1 SGHRS, CDR2 YFSETQ. V lost 1 base and J 4 bases, leaving 12 bases between the germline ends. CDR3 sequence (DNA): TGCGCCAGCAGCTTGAGTGGCGGACAGTACGAGCAGTACTTC. It yields the protein CASSLSGGQYEQYF.

The chain links TRBV7-2 to TRBJ1-1; 7 nucleotides line up with TRBD1. Germline CDR1 and CDR2: SGHTA and FQGNSA. V lost 5 bases to trimming and J lost 4 bases; unmatched junction nucleotides: 7. The CDR3 sequence is 14 residues long. The CDR3 DNA follows: TGTGCCAGCAGCATAGGACAGGCCGGCACTGAAGCTTTCTTT. This codes for CASSIGQAGTEAFF. Together with reference TRBV7-2 and TRBJ1-1, the CDR3 gives the full variable domain: GAGVSQSPSNKVTEKGKDVELRCDPISGHTALYWYRQSLGQGLEFLIYFQGNSAPDKSGLPSDRFSAERTGGSVSTLTIQRTQQEDSAVYLCASSIGQAGTEAFFGQGTRLTVV.

V is TRBV5-1 and J is TRBJ2-1; D possibly corresponds to TRBD2 (6 bases). This CDR3 contains 14 residues. CDR1 is SGHRS, CDR2 YFSETQ, per germline. V was shortened by 3 bases and J by 6 bases, with 13 bases between the two germline ends. This CDR3 reads CASSWQPGGNEQFF. CDR3 sequence (DNA): TGCGCCAGCAGCTGGCAGCCCGGGGGCAATGAGCAGTTCTTC.

The chain links TRBV10-1 to TRBJ2-1, with 14 bases identical to TRBD2. V trimming: 4 bases; J trimming: 8 bases; junction bases outside the gene matches: 7. The germline CDR1 and CDR2 sequences are WNHNN and SYGVQD (reference sequence). The CDR3 extends over 16 amino acids. CDR3 sequence (DNA): TGCGCCAGCAGTGCGCTTGGGACTAGCGGGAGCGATGAGCAGTTCTTC. Its translation: CASSALGTSGSDEQFF.

The rearrangement uses TRBV5-8 and TRBJ1-1; 7 bases match TRBD1. This CDR3 has 13 residues. CDR1 is SGHTS, CDR2 YDEGEE, per germline. Losses at the gene ends were 4 bases for V and 6 bases for J; bases not matched to a gene: 6. CDR3 in amino acids: CASSMDRIAEAFF. CDR3 DNA: TGTGCCAGCAGCATGGACAGGATCGCTGAAGCTTTCTTT.

The rearrangement links TRBV6-5 to TRBJ1-1, with TRBD1 matching 9 bases. After removal of 6 bases from V and 7 bases from J, the junction contained 3 bases not matched to a gene. Germline-derived CDR1 and CDR2 are MNHEY and SVGAGI. This CDR3 has 12 residues. CDR3 amino acids: CASSLTGGEAFF. CDR3 DNA: TGTGCCAGCAGCCTGACAGGGGGTGAAGCTTTCTTT.

The chain carries TRBV11-3 and TRBJ2-7; TRBD1 agrees at 7 bases. CDR1 and CDR2 from the germline V gene are SGHNT and YENEEA. The length of the CDR3 is 14 residues. V was pared by 3 bases and J by 2 bases, with 4 bases of the junction left unmatched. The CDR3 spells CASSLGTVAYEQYF. CDR3 nucleotides: TGTGCCAGCAGCTTGGGGACAGTGGCCTACGAGCAGTACTTC.

This chain links TRBV29-1 with TRBJ1-1, with a tentative D call TRBD1 (5 bases). This CDR3 spans 18 amino acids. The V gene's germline CDR1 is SQVTM and CDR2 ANQGSEA. Trimming shortened V by 7 bases and J by 0 bases, and 27 bases separated the two germline ends. CDR3 nucleotide sequence: TGCAGCGGCACTGACGGGGGGTATGAGGGACGCATGAACACTGAAGCTTTCTTT. This encodes CSGTDGGYEGRMNTEAFF.

The V call is TRBV5-4, the J call TRBJ1-1, with D possibly matching TRBD1 (5 bases). V lost 5 bases, J lost 11 bases, and 16 bases lay in between. Germline CDR1 SGHNT, CDR2 YYREEE (reference sequence). The length of the CDR3 is 12 residues. The CDR3 DNA follows: TGTGCCAGCAGTACCTCCGGGACTGCTGCTTTCTTT. It specifies CASSTSGTAAFF.

The chain employs TRBV5-6 and TRBJ2-5; D is ambiguous. The CDR3 runs 13 residues. Germline loops: CDR1 SGHDT, CDR2 YYEEEE. The V end lost 2 bases, the J end lost 5 bases, and 10 bases lay between the germline ends. The CDR3 loop is CASSFSGSETQYF. DNA of the CDR3: TGTGCCAGCAGCTTTTCCGGGTCGGAGACCCAGTACTTC.

This chain uses TRBV5-5 with TRBJ2-1; 7 positions match TRBD2. The CDR3 is 15 amino acids. The junction had 5 bases not matched to a gene; V was cut back by 0 bases and J by 5 bases. CDR1 and CDR2 (germline): SGHKS, YYEKEE (reference sequence). The DNA for the CDR3 is TGTGCCAGCAGCTTGGTAATCGGGACTAACAATGAGCAGTTCTTC. This translates into CASSLVIGTNNEQFF.

This clone appeared a few times. This chain connects TRBV11-2 to TRBJ2-7, with D possibly TRBD2 on 5 matching bases. Trimming stripped 5 bases from V and 4 bases from J, with 18 bases between. From germline, CDR1 is SGHAT and CDR2 FQNNGV. The CDR3 length is 15 residues. CDR3 DNA sequence: TGTGCCAGCAGCGATTTTGCGGGCCTGGGGTACGAGCAGTACTTC. Its translation is CASSDFAGLGYEQYF. The full variable domain, completed using reference TRBV11-2 and TRBJ2-7, is EAGVAQSPRYKIIEKRQSVAFWCNPISGHATLYWYQQILGQGPKLLIQFQNNGVVDDSQLPKDRFSAERLKGVDSTLKIQPAKLEDSAVYLCASSDFAGLGYEQYFGPGTRLTVT.

The chain combines TRBV12-5 with TRBJ2-1, with a possible D match to TRBD2 (6 bases). Per germline, CDR1 LGHNT and CDR2 FRNRAP. The ends were cut back, 6 bases at V and 6 bases at J, with 30 bases in the middle. The CDR3 contains 19 residues. CDR3 residues: CASGQLTHGGSGLRNEQFF. CDR3 DNA sequence: TGTGCTAGTGGCCAATTGACCCACGGAGGGAGTGGTTTACGCAATGAGCAGTTCTTC.

This clone was detected only once. The rearrangement links TRBV19 to TRBJ1-2; tentative D call: TRBD1 (5 bases). CDR3 size: 13 residues. The germline gives CDR1 LNHDA, CDR2 SQIVND (reference sequence). Trimming cost V 9 bases and J 5 bases, with 16 bases left between them. CDR3 sequence (DNA): TGTGCCAGCAACCCGGGACGGGAGTATGGCTACACCTTC. Amino acids: CASNPGREYGYTF.

This clone has just a few counts. CDR3 DNA: TGTGCCAGTAACAGGGATCTTGGCGGCTACACCTTC. It is translated as CASNRDLGGYTF. V and J are TRBV19 and TRBJ1-2; D is possibly TRBD1 (6 bases). The CDR3 loop spans 12 amino acids. Germline CDR1 is LNHDA and CDR2 is SQIVND (reference sequence). V was clipped by 7 bases and J by 8 bases, with 14 bases between them.

This clone has just one count. The chain links TRBV9 to TRBJ2-6; D might be TRBD2 (6 bases). This CDR3 is built from 15 residues. V was trimmed by 7 bases and J by 3 bases, leaving 14 bases between them. In germline, CDR1 is SGDLS, CDR2 YYNGEE. This chain's CDR3 is CASGQEGYGANVLTF. The CDR3 DNA follows: TGTGCCAGCGGCCAGGAGGGTTATGGGGCCAACGTCCTGACTTTC.

The V call is TRBV6-5, the J call TRBJ1-4; D unresolved. The CDR3 runs to 12 residues. Germline V gene data show CDR1 as MNHEY and CDR2 as SVGAGI. The V gene lost 8 bases and the J gene lost 13 bases, with 17 bases spanning the gap. The CDR3 protein is CASVEGNRGLFF. The CDR3 DNA sequence: TGTGCCAGCGTCGAGGGAAACCGGGGACTGTTTTTT.

This clone was detected only once. CDR3 loop: CASSLVGGNTEAFF. The CDR3 nucleotides read TGTGCCAGCAGCTTAGTGGGGGGGAACACTGAAGCTTTCTTT. V gene TRBV7-8 combines with J gene TRBJ1-1; D perhaps matches TRBD1 (5 bases). Germline CDR1 reads SGHVS; CDR2 reads FQNEAQ. The CDR3 sequence is 14 residues long. V lost 1 base to trimming and J lost 1 base, with 7 bases between them.

This chain uses TRBV13 with TRBJ2-1, with D uncertain. CDR1 is PRHDT, CDR2 FYEKMQ, per germline (reference sequence). CDR3 length equals 13 residues. The V end lost 1 base, the J end lost 9 bases, and 10 bases lay between the germline ends. The CDR3 reads CASSLDGVGEQFF. For the CDR3, the DNA is TGTGCCAGCAGCTTAGACGGAGTAGGTGAGCAGTTCTTC.